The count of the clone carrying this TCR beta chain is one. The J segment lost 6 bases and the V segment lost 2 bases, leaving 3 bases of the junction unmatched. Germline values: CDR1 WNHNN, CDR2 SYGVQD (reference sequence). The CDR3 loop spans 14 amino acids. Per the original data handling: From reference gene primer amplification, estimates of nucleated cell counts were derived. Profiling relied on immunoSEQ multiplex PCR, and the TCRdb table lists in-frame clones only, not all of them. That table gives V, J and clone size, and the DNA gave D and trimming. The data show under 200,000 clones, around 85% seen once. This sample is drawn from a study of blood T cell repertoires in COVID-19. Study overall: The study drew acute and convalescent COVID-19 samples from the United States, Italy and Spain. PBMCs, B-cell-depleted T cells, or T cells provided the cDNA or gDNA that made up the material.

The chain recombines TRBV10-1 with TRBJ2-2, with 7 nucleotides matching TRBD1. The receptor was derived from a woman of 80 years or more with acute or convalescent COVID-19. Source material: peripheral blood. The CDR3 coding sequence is TGCGCCAGCAGTGAGAGGGGACAGTCCGGGGAGCTGTTTTTT. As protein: CASSERGQSGELFF.